The 13 T cell receptor beta chains below all came from one sample that was sequenced in a study of CD8+ T cells in alopecia areata. Sequencing templates came from extracted RNA that was reverse transcribed into cDNA. Sequencing used immunoSEQ multiplex PCR; TCRdb keeps in-frame clones, though not all of them. This table holds about 120,000 clones, roughly 55% found once. Treatment indicated: oral pan-JAK inhibitor, 5-10 mg twice daily. The input for sequencing was CD8+ T cells sorted from blood, taken at week 24, from a patient treated with tofacitinib. These receptors were taken from a human donor with alopecia areata.

This chain connects TRBV6-5 to TRBJ2-7; D tentatively fits TRBD1 or TRBD2 (5 bases each). Germline V gene sequence: CDR1 MNHEY, CDR2 SVGAGI. Trimming pared 5 bases from V and 3 bases from J, leaving 8 bases between. The CDR3 has 12 residues. In nucleotides, the CDR3 is TGTGCCAGCAGTCGGGACGGCTACGAGCAGTACTTC. It encodes CASSRDGYEQYF.

The rearrangement links TRBV19 to TRBJ2-7; D is possibly TRBD1 (6 bases). The CDR3 runs to 14 residues. V lost 2 bases, J lost 2 bases, and 10 bases lay in between. CDR1 and CDR2 (germline): LNHDA, SQIVND (reference sequence). The CDR3: CASSIRDTAYEQYF. The CDR3 DNA is TGTGCCAGTAGTATAAGGGACACCGCCTACGAGCAGTACTTC.

This clone was seen a few times. The chain links TRBV29-1 to TRBJ2-5; tentatively, D is TRBD1 or TRBD2 (5 bases each). V lost 4 bases, J lost 3 bases, and 9 bases lay in between. The CDR3 extends over 12 amino acids. Germline V gives CDR1 SQVTM, CDR2 ANQGSEA. The CDR3 loop reads CSVVGVEETQYF. Here the CDR3 DNA reads TGCAGCGTTGTGGGGGTCGAAGAGACCCAGTACTTC.

The sample holds a few counts of this clone. The chain recombines TRBV4-2 with TRBJ2-7; D might be TRBD2 (6 bases). The V and J ends lost 0 bases and 0 bases respectively, with 9 bases between them. Germline V gene data show CDR1 as LGHNA and CDR2 as YNFKEQ. This CDR3 is 15 amino acids long. CDR3 bases: TGTGCCAGCAGCCAAGAGGCTAGCGTCTCCTACGAGCAGTACTTC. Its translation is CASSQEASVSYEQYF.

The chain is built from TRBV7-8 and TRBJ2-3; D possibly corresponds to TRBD2 (5 bases). The CDR3 consists of 11 residues. V was shortened by 7 bases and J by 6 bases, with 8 bases between the two germline ends. Germline CDR1 reads SGHVS; CDR2 reads FQNEAQ. The CDR3 spells CASNRGDTQYF. The CDR3 DNA is TGTGCCAGCAACCGAGGGGATACGCAGTATTTT. Full variable domain (outside the CDR3, taken from reference TRBV7-8 and TRBJ2-3): GAGVSQSPRYKVAKRGQDVALRCDPISGHVSLFWYQQALGQGPEFLTYFQNEAQLDKSGLPSDRFFAERPEGSVSTLKIQRTQQEDSAVYLCASNRGDTQYFGPGTRLTVL.

The gene calls are TRBV4-2 and TRBJ2-2; 9 positions agree with TRBD1. Germline assignment: CDR1 LGHNA and CDR2 YNFKEQ. With V trimmed by 1 base and J by 3 bases, 0 bases remained unmatched. The CDR3 runs 15 residues. CDR3 DNA sequence: TGTGCCAGCAGCCAAGGACAGGGGGACACCGGGGAGCTGTTTTTT. The encoded protein is CASSQGQGDTGELFF.

The rearrangement uses TRBV19 and TRBJ1-2; 7 bases line up with TRBD1. Losses at the gene ends were 5 bases for V and 2 bases for J; bases not matched to a gene: 11. The CDR3 length is 16 residues. CDR1 is LNHDA and CDR2 is SQIVND in the germline V gene (reference sequence). In DNA form, the CDR3 reads TGTGCCAGTAGTTCCCTCGACAGGGTACAAAACTATGGCTACACCTTC. It is translated as CASSSLDRVQNYGYTF.

This chain links TRBV4-1 with TRBJ1-5; 7 bases match TRBD1. Germline V gives CDR1 MGHRA, CDR2 YSYEKL. This CDR3 has 14 residues. V trimming: 9 bases; J trimming: 4 bases; junction bases outside the gene matches: 9. Written as DNA, the CDR3 is TGCGCCAGTGCGTTTTCGACAGGGAATCAGCCCCAGCATTTT. Protein sequence: CASAFSTGNQPQHF.

The V and J genes are TRBV4-3 and TRBJ2-1; 7 bases agree with TRBD2. Germline V gene lookup returns CDR1 LGHNA and CDR2 YSLEER. CDR3 size: 15 residues. V was pared by 4 bases and J by 0 bases, with 3 bases of the junction left unmatched. The CDR3 spells CASSPGEGSYNEQFF. Written as DNA, the CDR3 is TGCGCCAGCAGCCCGGGGGAGGGCTCCTACAATGAGCAGTTCTTC.

In its sample, this clone was seen once. This chain uses TRBV27 with TRBJ2-5, with 8 bases matching TRBD2. CDR3 length: 15 amino acids. Looked up from germline, CDR1 is MNHEY and CDR2 is SMNVEV (reference sequence). V was pared by 4 bases and J by 5 bases, with 9 bases of the junction left unmatched. This chain's CDR3 is CASSWGGRILETQYF. DNA of the CDR3: TGTGCCAGCAGTTGGGGCGGGAGGATCCTGGAGACCCAGTACTTC.

This clone appeared a few times. V is TRBV7-2 and J is TRBJ1-2; 7 nucleotides match TRBD1. Germline V gives CDR1 SGHTA, CDR2 FQGNSA. J gave up 6 bases and V 2 bases, and 9 bases lay outside the gene matches. The CDR3 runs to 15 residues. DNA for the CDR3: TGTGCCAGCAGCTTATTGAACAGGGGCATGGATGGCTACACCTTC. It yields the protein CASSLLNRGMDGYTF.

This clone was detected a few times. The rearrangement links TRBV6-4 to TRBJ2-5; TRBD1 aligns across 7 bases. CDR3 length: 15 amino acids. The V segment lost 8 bases and the J segment 1 base; nucleotides outside the gene matches: 10. CDR1 and CDR2 (germline): MRHNA, SNTAGT. Here the CDR3 reads CASSPAQGTQETQYF. Written as DNA, the CDR3 is TGTGCCAGCTCCCCCGCACAGGGGACCCAAGAGACCCAGTACTTC.

This clone was counted once. J is TRBJ2-2 and V is TRBV4-3; the match to TRBD1 covers 7 bases. CDR1 is LGHNA and CDR2 is YSLEER in the germline V gene. V lost 3 bases to trimming and J lost 1 base; unmatched junction nucleotides: 2. The CDR3 has 15 amino acids. Here the CDR3 DNA reads TGCGCCAGCAGCCAGACAGGGAGGAACACCGGGGAGCTGTTTTTT. Amino acids: CASSQTGRNTGELFF.